These 9 T cell receptor beta chains were all obtained from the same sample, sequenced in a study of radiation and T cells in renal cell carcinoma. Time point given: baseline pretreatment blood. Indicated treatment: 15 Gy SBRT to primary tumor, nephrectomy 4 weeks later. The protocol was immunoSEQ multiplex PCR, while the TCRdb copy is restricted to in-frame clones and leaves out a portion. The sample lists 150,000 or so clones, about 85% occurring once. The material was blood, obtained from a patient whose treatment included radiotherapy and nephrectomy. The receptors derive from a woman aged 70 to 79 with renal cell carcinoma.

V gene TRBV2 combines with J gene TRBJ1-1; D remains unclear. CDR3 length: 13 residues. Trimming took 8 bases from V and 0 from J, leaving 10 bases between them. Germline CDR1 reads SNHLY; CDR2 reads FYNNEI. The CDR3 coding sequence is TGTGCCAGCTGTTCCCAGTTGAACACTGAAGCTTTCTTT. It specifies CASCSQLNTEAFF.

The chain recombines TRBV2 with TRBJ2-3; 8 bases map to TRBD1. Trimming at V came to 5 bases and at J to 5 bases, leaving 12 bases not matched to a gene. Germline assignment: CDR1 SNHLY and CDR2 FYNNEI. CDR3 length: 16 amino acids. The CDR3 nucleotides are TGTGCCAGCAGTCTCGGGACCCCCGGACAGGGAGATACGCAGTATTTT. Protein product: CASSLGTPGQGDTQYF. The full variable domain, with the rest looked up from reference TRBV2 and TRBJ2-3, is EPEVTQTPSHQVTQMGQEVILRCVPISNHLYFYWYRQILGQKVEFLVSFYNNEISEKSEIFDDQFSVERPDGSNFTLKIRSTKLEDSAMYFCASSLGTPGQGDTQYFGPGTRLTVL.

The chain is built from TRBV9 and TRBJ2-3; 10 nucleotides agree with TRBD2. Losses at the gene ends were 0 bases for V and 4 bases for J; bases not matched to a gene: 2. The CDR3 has 15 residues. Germline V CDR1 and CDR2: SGDLS, YYNGEE. The CDR3 DNA reads TGTGCCAGCAGCGTAGACAGCGGGGGGGCAGATACGCAGTATTTT. It translates to CASSVDSGGADTQYF.

The V gene is TRBV7-9, the J gene TRBJ1-2; 9 bases are shared with TRBD1. Germline values: CDR1 SEHNR, CDR2 FQNEAQ (reference sequence). V lost 3 bases to trimming and J lost 7 bases; unmatched junction nucleotides: 9. CDR3 length: 15 amino acids. As DNA, the CDR3 is TGTGCCAGCAGCTTTGGCGGGGGACAGGGTCCTGGCTACACCTTC. It translates to CASSFGGGQGPGYTF.

The CDR3: CASKAPTYTDTQYF. CDR3 sequence (DNA): TGCGCCAGCAAGGCCCCGACCTACACAGATACGCAGTATTTT. This chain uses TRBV5-1 with TRBJ2-3; D remains ambiguous. The CDR3 is 14 residues long. Germline V lookup: CDR1 SGHRS, CDR2 YFSETQ. Deletions cut 6 bases from V and 2 bases from J, with 13 bases between. The variable domain in full, with the rest retrieved from reference TRBV5-1 and TRBJ2-3, is KAGVTQTPRYLIKTRGQQVTLSCSPISGHRSVSWYQQTPGQGLQFLFEYFSETQRNKGNFPGRFSGRQFSNSRSEMNVSTLELGDSALYLCASKAPTYTDTQYFGPGTRLTVL.

The rearrangement links TRBV30 to TRBJ1-2; TRBD1 agrees at 7 bases. Unmatched junction bases numbered 9, after V lost 1 base and J lost 1 base. This CDR3 is 16 amino acids long. Germline lookup yields CDR1 GTSNPN and CDR2 SVGIG (reference sequence). This CDR3 is CAWSGDRRSVNYGYTF. The CDR3 region has the DNA TGTGCCTGGAGTGGGGACAGACGTTCGGTTAACTATGGCTACACCTTC.

This chain uses TRBV13 with TRBJ2-3; D ambiguous. Trimming shortened V by 5 bases and J by 10 bases, and 13 bases separated the two germline ends. The CDR3 is made up of 12 amino acids. Per the germline V gene, CDR1 is PRHDT and CDR2 is FYEKMQ (reference sequence). CDR3 sequence (DNA): TGTGCCAGCAGCCTCTCGCAGGCGGCGCAGTATTTT. Its protein is CASSLSQAAQYF.

V gene TRBV9 combines with J gene TRBJ1-4; D perhaps matches TRBD1 (6 bases). V lost 0 bases and J lost 3, with 9 bases in between. Germline V gene lookup returns CDR1 SGDLS and CDR2 YYNGEE. The length of the CDR3 is 15 residues. The CDR3 DNA reads TGTGCCAGCAGCGTAGCTGGGGGCCCTAATGAAAAACTGTTTTTT. Translated, it gives CASSVAGGPNEKLFF. Drawing the rest from reference TRBV9 and TRBJ1-4, the complete variable domain is DSGVTQTPKHLITATGQRVTLRCSPRSGDLSVYWYQQSLDQGLQFLIQYYNGEERAKGNILERFSAQQFPDLHSELNLSSLELGDSALYFCASSVAGGPNEKLFFGSGTQLSVL.

The chain links TRBV19 to TRBJ1-2; a weak D match, TRBD1 (6 bases). Germline CDR1 LNHDA, CDR2 SQIVND (reference sequence). The V gene lost 5 bases and the J gene lost 6 bases, with 19 bases spanning the gap. This CDR3 is built from 15 residues. CDR3 sequence (DNA): TGTGCCAGTAGTCCCCCGGGAGGGGGGAAGGATGGCTACACCTTC. Translating gives CASSPPGGGKDGYTF.